This TCR beta chain was sequenced in a study of blood T cell repertoires in COVID-19. The overall study: The origin of the acute and convalescent COVID-19 samples was the United States, Italy and Spain. Sample material is recorded as cDNA or gDNA derived from T cells, B-cell-depleted T cells, or PBMCs.

Original analysis: Amplification from reference gene primers served as the basis for estimated nucleated cell counts. Clones were sequenced by immunoSEQ multiplex PCR, and TCRdb holds only the in-frame ones, with some missing. V and J calls and clone size come straight from that table; D and trimming were deduced from the DNA. Of roughly 280,000 clones listed, around 87% were seen once; the top ten hold 3.6%. The specimen sequenced was peripheral blood. The TCR was taken from a man between 18 and 29 years old with active or convalescent COVID-19.

Written as DNA, the CDR3 is TGCGCCAGCAGCCAAGTTTCCTACCTTGGACTAGCGGCCGCGGATGAGCAGTTCTTC. As protein: CASSQVSYLGLAAADEQFF. The chain links TRBV4-3 to TRBJ2-1; 10 nucleotides match TRBD2. The CDR3 is made up of 19 amino acids. Germline-derived CDR1 and CDR2 are LGHNA and YSLEER. V lost 1 base to trimming and J lost 8 bases; unmatched junction nucleotides: 17.